This T cell receptor beta chain derives from a study of shared clonotypes between healthy human individuals. Turning to the study itself: Used for every donor were three CD4 naive, three CD4 memory, two CD8 naive and one CD8 memory plate.

Regarding this clone: The antigen remains unidentified.

Study-level findings and limits: Clonotypes which were not shared had lower generation probabilities than clonotypes that all four donors shared. The sharing of about 5.3% of naive CD4 clonotypes was seen across a handful of donors.

CDR3 length: 12 residues. The V and J ends lost 0 bases and 9 bases respectively, with 7 bases between them. From germline, CDR1 is SGHRS and CDR2 YFSETQ. Here immunoSEQ multiplex PCR was the method, and the copy in TCRdb shows in-frame clones only, minus some. This sample has over a million clones, with approximately 96% found just once. This receptor was obtained from a man aged 30 to 39 in good health. Material for sequencing was naive CD4+ T cells sorted from blood. Subset in this sample: CD45RA+ positively selected. The gene calls are TRBV5-1 and TRBJ2-1, with D unresolved. The CDR3 region is CASSLDGSEQFF. In nucleotides, the CDR3 is TGCGCCAGCAGCTTGGATGGATCTGAGCAGTTCTTC.